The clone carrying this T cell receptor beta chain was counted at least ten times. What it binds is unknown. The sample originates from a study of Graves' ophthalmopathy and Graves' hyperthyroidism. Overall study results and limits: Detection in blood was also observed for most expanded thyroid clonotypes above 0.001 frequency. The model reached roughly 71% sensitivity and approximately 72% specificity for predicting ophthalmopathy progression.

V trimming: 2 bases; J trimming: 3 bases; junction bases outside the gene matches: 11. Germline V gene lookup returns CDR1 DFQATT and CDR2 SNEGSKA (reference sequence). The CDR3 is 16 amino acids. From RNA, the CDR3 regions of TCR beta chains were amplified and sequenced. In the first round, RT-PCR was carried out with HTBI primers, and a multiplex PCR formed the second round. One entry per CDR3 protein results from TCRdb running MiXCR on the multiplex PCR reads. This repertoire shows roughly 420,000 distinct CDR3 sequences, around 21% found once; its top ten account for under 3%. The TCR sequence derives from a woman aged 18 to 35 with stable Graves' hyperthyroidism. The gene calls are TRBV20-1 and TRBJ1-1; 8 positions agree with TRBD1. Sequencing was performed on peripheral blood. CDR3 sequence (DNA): TGCAGTGCTAGACTCCTAGCCCGGACAGGGTACACTGAAGCTTTCTTT. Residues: CSARLLARTGYTEAFF.